This TCR beta chain was retrieved from a study of shared clonotypes between healthy human individuals. Study-wide results and limits: Sequencing depth was a factor that was expected to affect clonotype sharing among donors.

Investigators divided CD4+ cells into CD45RA+ naive and CD45RA-negative memory subsets. Sequencing used immunoSEQ multiplex PCR; TCRdb keeps in-frame clones, though not all of them. The sample records millions of clones, over 85% being singletons. Notes on this clone: The antigen is not known.

Losses at the gene ends were 4 bases for V and 0 bases for J; bases not matched to a gene: 3. The CDR3 length is 14 residues. Per germline, CDR1 WSHSY and CDR2 SAAADI. The sample consisted of naive CD4+ T cells from PBMCs. Subset reported: CD45RA+ positively selected. The sequence was obtained from a man aged 18 to 30 in good health. Some clones in this sample may be carry-over from other donors' samples. The chain uses TRBV10-2 and TRBJ2-7; 7 nucleotides line up with TRBD2. CDR3 DNA sequence: TGCGCCAGCAGTGGGGGAGGGCACTCCTACGAGCAGTACTTC. Amino acids: CASSGGGHSYEQYF.